This entry features one T cell receptor beta chain sequence. What antigen it recognizes has not been identified. No clone much larger than this one lies a single base away; base qualities are absent. Between the V and J ends, shortened by 3 bases and 1 base respectively, the junction contains 3 bases. CDR1 is given as SEHNR and CDR2 as FQNEAQ, both from the germline V gene (reference sequence). The CDR3, from cysteine to phenylalanine, totals 12 residues. The DNA shown is the 36-base CDR3, in frame from base 1. Patients with autoimmune disease history or receiving systemic immunosuppression were excluded from the trial. In every dose cohort, peripheral blood was drawn for TCR sequencing at baseline, cycle 4 day 1, and cycle 7 day 1. Samples came from an open-label, multicenter, first-in-human phase I dose-escalation trial of ivuxolimab. Adults with locally advanced or metastatic melanoma, renal cell carcinoma, hepatocellular carcinoma or head and neck squamous cell carcinoma were enrolled in the trial. Before TCR sequencing, CD4+ T cells and CD8+ T cells from peripheral blood were sorted into separate populations.

The sample is drawn from a study of OX40 agonist ivuxolimab in advanced cancers. About the full investigation: Ivuxolimab, which targeted the costimulatory receptor OX40 (CD134), was an agonistic, fully human IgG2 monoclonal antibody. Intravenous ivuxolimab was administered to patients every 2 weeks at six dose levels: 0.01, 0.1, 0.3, 1.5, 3 and 10 mg/kg. Of the roughly 53 patients in dose escalation, around 19 had hepatocellular carcinoma, roughly 15 had melanoma, 9 had renal cell carcinoma and 9 had head and neck cancer. In the dose-escalation cohort, roughly four fifths of patients were male, and the mean age was approximately 64 years, with a range of roughly 23 to 85. Patients were allowed to have had prior anti-PD-1, anti-PD-L1 or anti-CTLA-4 therapy, and 30% to 50% of the dose-escalation patients had previously received checkpoint inhibitors. Partial responses were achieved by three dose-escalation patients, of whom one had hepatocellular carcinoma and two had cutaneous melanoma. The point of sequencing TCRbeta in the periphery was to test whether ivuxolimab changed TCR sequence diversity and drove clonal T-cell expansion. The paper describes the monotherapy dose-escalation part (N ≈ 50 patients) of the phase I trial of ivuxolimab. Study-level results and caveats: Partial responders in the 0.1-3.0 mg/kg groups had among the lowest normalized peripheral clonal expansion, especially among CD8+ T cells. At doses of 0.1 to 3.0 mg/kg, clonal expansion of both CD4+ and CD8+ T cells in blood was seen between baseline and week 6. After ivuxolimab, CD8+ T cells had more expanded clones than CD4+ T cells on average. The antigen specificity of the peripheral T cells that underwent clonal expansion was not determined. Low levels of normalized T-cell clonal expansion were also seen in some patients who did not respond.

Genomic DNA was isolated from the sorted cells so that the TCRbeta CDR3 region could be sequenced. The immunoSEQ Assay was used to sequence the TCRbeta CDR3 regions. TCRdb limited this immuneACCESS table to in-frame rearrangements with V and J called. A share of clones is missing; checked studies link under half to unresolved V genes, and the rest is unexplained. The sample table lists about 100,000 clones, 80% to 95% of them with a count of one. 0.54% of the sample is taken by the ten largest. The receptor chain draws on TRBV7-9 and TRBJ1-2; the D gene is not confidently resolved. This clonotype was obtained from an adult with an advanced solid tumor such as melanoma, head and neck, liver or kidney cancer. Material: CD4+ or CD8+ T cells sorted from blood, obtained in a trial of the OX40 agonist ivuxolimab. The nucleotides are TGTGCCAGCAGCTTTAGTAACTATGGCTACACCTTC. It codes for CASSFSNYGYTF. When the CDR3 is completed using the reference TRBV7-9 and TRBJ1-2 genes on either side, the full variable domain is DTGVSQNPRHKITKRGQNVTFRCDPISEHNRLYWYRQTLGQGPEFLTYFQNEAQLEKSRLLSDRFSAERPKGSFSTLEIQRTEQGDSAMYLCASSFSNYGYTFGSGTRLTVV.